The rows below give T cell receptor beta chains drawn from one sample of a study of blood T cells in healthy people across ages. MiXCR, applied by TCRdb to the 5' RACE reads, yields one record per CDR3 protein. The sample has about 780,000 distinct CDR3 sequences, roughly 26% seen once. The same sample was also studied in work on T cells of mothers and their children.

The sequenced sample consisted of blood. The receptors were sampled from a boy aged 5-17 years in good health. Both conserved end residues are part of each CDR3. A D gene is named only where the DNA matches it firmly. Clone size is shown for a subset of rows, as once, few, many or a class of expanded clone.

.,.,TRBV6-6,TRBJ2-3,TGTGCCACCGGGGGAAGTCAGAATTGGGATACGCAGTATTTT,CATGGSQNWDTQYF
many,.,TRBV5-1,TRBJ2-2,TGCGCCAGCAGCTTGGTAGGAGGGGAGCTGTTTTTT,CASSLVGGELFF
.,TRBD1,TRBV11-2,TRBJ1-4,TGTGCCAGCAGCTCCTGGACAGGGGGCGTTCATGAAAAACTGTTTTTT,CASSSWTGGVHEKLFF
.,TRBD2,TRBV7-2,TRBJ2-1,TGTGCCAGCAGCCCGGGACTAGCGGGCATGAACAATGAGCAGTTCTTC,CASSPGLAGMNNEQFF
once,TRBD1,TRBV7-2,TRBJ1-5,TGTGCCAGCAGCCCAGGGACAGGGGGGCTTAATCAGCCCCAGCATTTT,CASSPGTGGLNQPQHF
few,.,TRBV20-1,TRBJ2-6,TGCAGTGCTACGGGACACTACTCTGGGGCCAACGTCCTGACTTTC,CSATGHYSGANVLTF
.,.,TRBV20-1,TRBJ1-1,TGCAGTGCTAGAGGGCAGGGGATCACTGAAGCTTTCTTT,CSARGQGITEAFF
.,.,TRBV4-2,TRBJ2-1,TGTGCCAGCAGCCTAACCGCTGGGGGTGAGCAGTTCTTC,CASSLTAGGEQFF
.,TRBD1,TRBV6-6,TRBJ1-1,TGTGCCAGCAGCTATGGGACAGCCCTTGGGGCTGAAGCTTTCTTT,CASSYGTALGAEAFF
few,.,TRBV5-4,TRBJ2-4,TGTGCCAGCACCATTATGGGGAGGTCCAAAAACATTCAGTACTTC,CASTIMGRSKNIQYF
few,.,TRBV30,TRBJ1-2,TGTGCCTGGAGTCTTGGCCGATTACCGGCTGGCTACACCTTC,CAWSLGRLPAGYTF
.,TRBD2,TRBV5-1,TRBJ2-3,TGCGCCAGCAGTCCCCGGCTGCGGGGGGGCGCAGATACGCAGTATTTT,CASSPRLRGGADTQYF
few,.,TRBV6-6,TRBJ1-5,TGTGCCAGCAGACTCGACCAAGGATGGGCTCAGCCCCAGCATTTT,CASRLDQGWAQPQHF
few,.,TRBV6-6,TRBJ2-5,TGTGCCAGCAGCCTCCCAGCCGACCAAGAGACCCAGTACTTC,CASSLPADQETQYF
few,.,TRBV6-5,TRBJ2-6,TGTGCCAGCAGTCCGGGACGCCTGGCCAACGTCCTGACTTTC,CASSPGRLANVLTF
.,.,TRBV7-7,TRBJ2-3,TGTGCCAGCAGCATCGGGGGGCCCTTCAGCACAGATACGCAGTATTTT,CASSIGGPFSTDTQYF
.,.,TRBV20-1,TRBJ1-6,TGCAGTGCTACCTCTTCAACACTCGACAGCCCCGAGGGCTCACCCCTCCACTTT,CSATSSTLDSPEGSPLHF
.,.,TRBV29-1,TRBJ2-7,TGCAGCGTTGATGCTCCGGGCGGGTCTTCCTACGAGCAGTACTTC,CSVDAPGGSSYEQYF
few,.,TRBV7-2,TRBJ2-3,TGTGCCAGCAGCCTTACCCGGGCCCGCACAGATACGCAGTATTTT,CASSLTRARTDTQYF
.,.,TRBV2,TRBJ1-5,TGTGCCAGCAGTGAACGGGGGGCTGGCAATCAGCCCCAGCATTTT,CASSERGAGNQPQHF
few,.,TRBV12-3/TRBV12-4,TRBJ1-2,TGTGCCAGCAGTTTCGACAGTCGTCATGGCTACACCTTC,CASSFDSRHGYTF
.,TRBD2,TRBV20-1,TRBJ2-5,TGCAGTGCTAGATTACCCCAAGCGGGGGTCTTTCAAGAGACCCAGTACTTC,CSARLPQAGVFQETQYF
.,.,TRBV3-1,TRBJ2-7,TGTGCCAGCAGCCAGCCCGGGTCCCTCTCCTACGAGCAGTACTTC,CASSQPGSLSYEQYF